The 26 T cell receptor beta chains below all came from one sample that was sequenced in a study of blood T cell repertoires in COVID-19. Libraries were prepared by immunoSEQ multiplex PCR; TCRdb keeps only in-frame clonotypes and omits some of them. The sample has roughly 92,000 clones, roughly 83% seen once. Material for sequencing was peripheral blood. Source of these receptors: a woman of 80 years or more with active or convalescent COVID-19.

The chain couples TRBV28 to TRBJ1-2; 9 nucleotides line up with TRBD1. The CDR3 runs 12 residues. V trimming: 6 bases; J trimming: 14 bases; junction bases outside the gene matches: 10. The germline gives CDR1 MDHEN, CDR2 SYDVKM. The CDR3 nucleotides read TGTGCCAGCAGGGGGACAGGGAGGGAGTTAACCTTC. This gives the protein CASRGTGRELTF.

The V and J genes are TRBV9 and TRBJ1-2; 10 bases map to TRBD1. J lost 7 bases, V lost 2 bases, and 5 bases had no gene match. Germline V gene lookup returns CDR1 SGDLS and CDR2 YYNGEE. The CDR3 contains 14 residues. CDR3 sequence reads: CASSVAGTGVGYTF. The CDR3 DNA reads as TGTGCCAGCAGCGTCGCCGGGACAGGGGTTGGCTACACCTTC. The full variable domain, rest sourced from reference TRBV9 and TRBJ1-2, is DSGVTQTPKHLITATGQRVTLRCSPRSGDLSVYWYQQSLDQGLQFLIQYYNGEERAKGNILERFSAQQFPDLHSELNLSSLELGDSALYFCASSVAGTGVGYTFGSGTRLTVV.

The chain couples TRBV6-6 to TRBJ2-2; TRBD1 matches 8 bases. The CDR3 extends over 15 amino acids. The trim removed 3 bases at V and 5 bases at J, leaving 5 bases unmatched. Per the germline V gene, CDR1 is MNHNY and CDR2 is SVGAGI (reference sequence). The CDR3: CASSYTGTGTGELFF. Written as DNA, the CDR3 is TGTGCCAGCAGTTATACCGGGACAGGTACCGGGGAGCTGTTTTTT.

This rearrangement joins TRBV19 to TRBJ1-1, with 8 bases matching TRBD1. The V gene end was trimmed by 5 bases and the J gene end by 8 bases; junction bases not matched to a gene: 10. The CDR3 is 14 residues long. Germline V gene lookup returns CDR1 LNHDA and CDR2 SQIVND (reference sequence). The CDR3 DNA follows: TGTGCCAGTAGTCCCCTGGACAGGGTTGGAGAAGCTTTCTTT. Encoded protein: CASSPLDRVGEAFF.

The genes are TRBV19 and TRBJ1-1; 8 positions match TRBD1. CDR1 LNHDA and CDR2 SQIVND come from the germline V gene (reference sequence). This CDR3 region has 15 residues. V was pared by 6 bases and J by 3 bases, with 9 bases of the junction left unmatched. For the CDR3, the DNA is TGTGCCAGTAGCGATACAGGACAGGGCTACACTGAAGCTTTCTTT. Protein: CASSDTGQGYTEAFF. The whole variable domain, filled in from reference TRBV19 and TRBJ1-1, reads DGGITQSPKYLFRKEGQNVTLSCEQNLNHDAMYWYRQDPGQGLRLIYYSQIVNDFQKGDIAEGYSVSREKKESFPLTVTSAQKNPTAFYLCASSDTGQGYTEAFFGQGTRLTVV.

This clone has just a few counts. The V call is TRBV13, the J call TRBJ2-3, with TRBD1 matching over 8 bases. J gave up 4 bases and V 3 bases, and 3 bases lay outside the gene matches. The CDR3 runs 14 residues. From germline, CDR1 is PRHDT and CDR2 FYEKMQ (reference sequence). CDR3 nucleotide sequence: TGTGCCAGCAGCTTGACAGGGGAAGCAGATACGCAGTATTTT. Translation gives CASSLTGEADTQYF.

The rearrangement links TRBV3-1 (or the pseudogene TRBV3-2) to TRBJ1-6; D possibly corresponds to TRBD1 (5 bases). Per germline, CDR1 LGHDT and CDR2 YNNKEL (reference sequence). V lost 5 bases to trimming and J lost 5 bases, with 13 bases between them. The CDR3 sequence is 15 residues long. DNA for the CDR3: TGTGCCAGCAGCTCCAGGGAAGTCAATAATTCACCCCTCCACTTT. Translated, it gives CASSSREVNNSPLHF.

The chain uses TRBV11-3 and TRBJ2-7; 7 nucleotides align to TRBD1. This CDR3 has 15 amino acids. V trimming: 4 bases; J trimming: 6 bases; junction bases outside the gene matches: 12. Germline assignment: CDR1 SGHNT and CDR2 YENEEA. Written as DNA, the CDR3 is TGTGCCAGCAGCTACCCCCGACAGGGATCCGCCGAGCAGTACTTC. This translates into CASSYPRQGSAEQYF.

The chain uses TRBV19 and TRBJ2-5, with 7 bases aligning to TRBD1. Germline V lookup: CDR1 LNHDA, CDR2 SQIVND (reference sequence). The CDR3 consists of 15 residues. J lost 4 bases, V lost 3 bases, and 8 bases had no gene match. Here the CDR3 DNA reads TGTGCCAGTAGTATGGGACAGCAACCTCTAGAGACCCAGTACTTC. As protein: CASSMGQQPLETQYF. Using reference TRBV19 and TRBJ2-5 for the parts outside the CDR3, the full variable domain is DGGITQSPKYLFRKEGQNVTLSCEQNLNHDAMYWYRQDPGQGLRLIYYSQIVNDFQKGDIAEGYSVSREKKESFPLTVTSAQKNPTAFYLCASSMGQQPLETQYFGPGTRLLVL.

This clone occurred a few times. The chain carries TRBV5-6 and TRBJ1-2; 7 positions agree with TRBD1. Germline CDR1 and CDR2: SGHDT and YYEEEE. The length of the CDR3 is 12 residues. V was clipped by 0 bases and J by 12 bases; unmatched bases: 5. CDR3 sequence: CASSLGQGGNTF. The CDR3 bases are TGTGCCAGCAGCTTGGGACAGGGTGGAAACACCTTC.

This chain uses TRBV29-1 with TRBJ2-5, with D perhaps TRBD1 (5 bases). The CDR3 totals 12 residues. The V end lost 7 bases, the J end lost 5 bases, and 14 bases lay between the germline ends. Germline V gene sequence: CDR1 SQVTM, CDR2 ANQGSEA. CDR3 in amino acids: CSAMKGHETQYF. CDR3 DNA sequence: TGCAGCGCAATGAAGGGGCACGAGACCCAGTACTTC.

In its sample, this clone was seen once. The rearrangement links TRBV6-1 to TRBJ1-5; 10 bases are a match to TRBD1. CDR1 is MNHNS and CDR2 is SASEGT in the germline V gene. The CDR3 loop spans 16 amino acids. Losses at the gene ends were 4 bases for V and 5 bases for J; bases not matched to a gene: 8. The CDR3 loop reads CASSARGQGGYQPQHF. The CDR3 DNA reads TGTGCCAGCAGTGCGCGTGGACAGGGGGGGTATCAGCCCCAGCATTTT.

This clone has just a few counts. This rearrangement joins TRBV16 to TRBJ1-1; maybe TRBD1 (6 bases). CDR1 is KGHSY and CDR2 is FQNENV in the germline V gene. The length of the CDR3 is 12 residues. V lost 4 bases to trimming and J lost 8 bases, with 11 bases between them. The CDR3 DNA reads TGTGCCAGCAGCCCCCCTGACAGGGAAGCTTTCTTT. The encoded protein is CASSPPDREAFF.

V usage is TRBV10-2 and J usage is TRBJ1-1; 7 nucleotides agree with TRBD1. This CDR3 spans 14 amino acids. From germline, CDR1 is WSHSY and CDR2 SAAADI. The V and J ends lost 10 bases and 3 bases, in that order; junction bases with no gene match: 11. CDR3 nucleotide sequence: TGCGCCACCCGAACGGCAGGGGGGCACACTGAAGCTTTCTTT. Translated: CATRTAGGHTEAFF.

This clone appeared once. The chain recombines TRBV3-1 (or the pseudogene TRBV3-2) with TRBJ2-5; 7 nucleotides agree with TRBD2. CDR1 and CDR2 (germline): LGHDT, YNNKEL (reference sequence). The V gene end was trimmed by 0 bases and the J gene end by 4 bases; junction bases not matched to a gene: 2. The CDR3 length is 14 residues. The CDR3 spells CASSQEIAGETQYF. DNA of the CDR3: TGTGCCAGCAGCCAAGAAATAGCGGGAGAGACCCAGTACTTC.

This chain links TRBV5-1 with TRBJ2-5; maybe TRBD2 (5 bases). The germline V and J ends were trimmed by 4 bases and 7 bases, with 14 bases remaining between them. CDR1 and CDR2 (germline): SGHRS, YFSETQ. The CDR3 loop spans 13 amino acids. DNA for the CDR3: TGCGCCAGCAGCCCCGACGGAGGAGGGACCCAGTACTTC. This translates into CASSPDGGGTQYF.

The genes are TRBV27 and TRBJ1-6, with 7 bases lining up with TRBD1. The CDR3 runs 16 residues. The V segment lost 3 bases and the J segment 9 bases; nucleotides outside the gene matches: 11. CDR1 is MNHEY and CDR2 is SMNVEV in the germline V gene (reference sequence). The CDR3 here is CASSFTQGGSVSPLHF. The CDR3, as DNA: TGTGCCAGCAGTTTCACTCAAGGGGGCAGCGTTTCACCCCTCCACTTT.

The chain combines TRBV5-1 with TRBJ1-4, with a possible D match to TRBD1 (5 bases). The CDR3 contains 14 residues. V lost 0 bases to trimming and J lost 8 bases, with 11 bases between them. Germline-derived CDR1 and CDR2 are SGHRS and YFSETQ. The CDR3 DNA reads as TGCGCCAGCAGCTTGGGCAGGGCCAGAGAAAAACTGTTTTTT. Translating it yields CASSLGRAREKLFF.

The CDR3 loop reads CASSFRGITDNEQFF. Here the CDR3 DNA reads TGCGCCAGCAGCTTTCGGGGTATAACCGACAATGAGCAGTTCTTC. The chain employs TRBV5-1 and TRBJ2-1, with D possibly TRBD2 on 5 matching bases. Trimming cost V 2 bases and J 5 bases, with 14 bases left between them. The CDR3 covers 15 residues. CDR1 is SGHRS and CDR2 is YFSETQ in the germline V gene. Full variable domain (rest looked up from reference TRBV5-1 and TRBJ2-1): KAGVTQTPRYLIKTRGQQVTLSCSPISGHRSVSWYQQTPGQGLQFLFEYFSETQRNKGNFPGRFSGRQFSNSRSEMNVSTLELGDSALYLCASSFRGITDNEQFFGPGTRLTVL.

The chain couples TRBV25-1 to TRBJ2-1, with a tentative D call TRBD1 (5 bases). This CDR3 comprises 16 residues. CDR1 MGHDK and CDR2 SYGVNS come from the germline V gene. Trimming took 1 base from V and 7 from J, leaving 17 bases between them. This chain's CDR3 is CASSEFRGGFVNEQFF. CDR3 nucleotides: TGTGCCAGCAGTGAATTTAGGGGCGGCTTCGTGAATGAGCAGTTCTTC.

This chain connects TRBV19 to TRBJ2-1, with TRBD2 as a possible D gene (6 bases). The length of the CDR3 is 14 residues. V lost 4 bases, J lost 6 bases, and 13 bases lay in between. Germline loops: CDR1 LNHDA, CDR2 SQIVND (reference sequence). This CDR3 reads CASSRGVGINEQFF. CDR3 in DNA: TGTGCCAGTAGTAGGGGGGTAGGGATCAATGAGCAGTTCTTC. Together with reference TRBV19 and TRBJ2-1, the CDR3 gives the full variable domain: DGGITQSPKYLFRKEGQNVTLSCEQNLNHDAMYWYRQDPGQGLRLIYYSQIVNDFQKGDIAEGYSVSREKKESFPLTVTSAQKNPTAFYLCASSRGVGINEQFFGPGTRLTVL.

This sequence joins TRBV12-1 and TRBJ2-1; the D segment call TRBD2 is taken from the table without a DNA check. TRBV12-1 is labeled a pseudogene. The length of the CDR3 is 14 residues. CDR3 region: CAMRKGTSANEQFF. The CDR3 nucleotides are TGTGCCATGAGAAAGGGGACTAGCGCCAATGAGCAGTTCTTC.

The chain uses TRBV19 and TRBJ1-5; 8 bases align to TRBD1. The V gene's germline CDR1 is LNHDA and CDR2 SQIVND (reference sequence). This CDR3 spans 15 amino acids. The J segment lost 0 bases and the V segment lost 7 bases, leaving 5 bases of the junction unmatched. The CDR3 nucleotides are TGTGCCAGTACAGGGGACAGGCATAGCAATCAGCCCCAGCATTTT. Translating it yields CASTGDRHSNQPQHF.

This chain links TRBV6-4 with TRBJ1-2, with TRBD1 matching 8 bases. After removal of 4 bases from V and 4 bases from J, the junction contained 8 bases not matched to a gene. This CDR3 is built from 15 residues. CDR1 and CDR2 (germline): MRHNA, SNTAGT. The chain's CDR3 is CASSAGTGLGYGYTF. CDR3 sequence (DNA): TGTGCCAGCAGTGCCGGGACAGGCCTTGGCTATGGCTACACCTTC.

The CDR3 protein is CAIQGGRRTEQFF. The CDR3 region has the DNA TGTGCCATACAGGGCGGGAGGAGGACTGAGCAGTTCTTC. The genes are TRBV10-3 and TRBJ2-1; 8 nucleotides align to TRBD2. CDR1 is ENHRY and CDR2 is SYGVKD in the germline V gene. V shed 9 bases, J shed 9 bases, and the junction held 10 bases outside the gene matches. CDR3 length equals 13 residues.

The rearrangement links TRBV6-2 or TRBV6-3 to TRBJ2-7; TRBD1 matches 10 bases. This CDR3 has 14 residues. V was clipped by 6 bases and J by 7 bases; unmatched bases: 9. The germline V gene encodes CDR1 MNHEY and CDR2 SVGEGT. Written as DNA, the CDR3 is TGTGCCAGCAGCTCGACAGGGGGCTTGGGGGAGCAGTACTTC. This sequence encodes CASSSTGGLGEQYF.